This T cell receptor (beta chain) was obtained from a study of shared clonotypes between healthy human individuals. This CDR3 comprises 15 residues. Germline values: CDR1 MDHEN, CDR2 SYDVKM. The V and J ends lost 4 bases and 1 base, in that order; junction bases with no gene match: 5. Concerning this clone: Additional DNA sequences in this sample encode the identical CDR3.

Division of CD4+ cells produced a CD45RA+ naive subset and a CD45RA-negative memory subset. Assay: immunoSEQ multiplex PCR; the TCRdb copy retains only in-frame clones and omits some. The repertoire consists of 2 million to 3 million clones, with approximately 94% occurring once and the leading ten covering 0.35% to 0.45%. The sequencing input was naive CD4+ T cells from PBMCs. The subset was: CD45RA+ positively selected. This TCR derives from a man between 18 and 29 years old in good health. Some clones in this sample may be carry-over from other donors' samples. This chain joins TRBV28 and TRBJ1-2; 8 nucleotides align to TRBD1. For the CDR3, the DNA is TGTGCCAGCAGTTCGCCGGGACAGGTTAACTATGGCTACACCTTC. This codes for CASSSPGQVNYGYTF.